Listed below are T cell receptor beta chains from one sample, sequenced in a study of spatial heterogeneity in lung cancer. TCRdb recomputed calls from the 5' RACE reads with MiXCR, one row per CDR3 protein. The table lists about 23,000 distinct CDR3 sequences, about 5.1% of them singletons. Sequenced material: PBMCs, taken at surgery. Source of these receptors: a male donor with early-stage non-small cell lung cancer. Both conserved end residues are part of each CDR3. Fields, in order: V gene, clone size, J gene, D gene, CDR3 length, CDR3 protein, CDR3 DNA. The D gene is left open where the match is weak. A row's size may be missing; if present it is once, few, many or a size class.

TRBV6-5,many,TRBJ1-4,-,15,CASSYSENRIEKLFF,TGTGCCAGCAGTTACTCAGAAAACAGAATTGAAAAACTGTTTTTT
TRBV18,few,TRBJ2-1,-,14,CASSPRGTGNEQFF,TGTGCCAGCTCACCAAGGGGGACCGGCAATGAGCAGTTCTTC
TRBV7-2,many,TRBJ2-5,-,14,CASRTDSSGETQYF,TGTGCCAGCAGAACGGACTCCAGCGGGGAGACCCAGTACTTC
TRBV20-1,many,TRBJ2-2,-,15,CSARVLLASTGELFF,TGCAGTGCTAGAGTATTGCTAGCTAGCACCGGGGAGCTGTTTTTT
TRBV28,many,TRBJ2-2,TRBD1,15,CASRLPDRDTGELFF,TGTGCCAGCAGACTTCCTGACAGGGACACCGGGGAGCTGTTTTTT
TRBV3-1,many,TRBJ2-1,TRBD2,14,CASSQGLADNEQFF,TGTGCCAGCAGCCAAGGACTAGCCGACAATGAGCAGTTCTTC
TRBV3-1,many,TRBJ2-1,TRBD2,14,CASGRTSGSDEQFF,TGTGCCAGCGGACGGACTAGCGGGAGTGATGAGCAGTTCTTC
TRBV2,-,TRBJ2-1,TRBD2,13,CASVGLAGNEQFF,TGTGCCAGCGTGGGACTAGCGGGTAATGAGCAGTTCTTC
TRBV27,many,TRBJ2-5,-,14,CASSLLLGQETQYF,TGTGCCAGCAGTTTATTGTTAGGACAAGAGACCCAGTACTTC
TRBV6-6,few,TRBJ2-7,TRBD1,14,CASSAPGQGDEQYF,TGTGCCAGCAGCGCCCCGGGACAGGGTGACGAGCAGTACTTC
TRBV12-3/TRBV12-4,many,TRBJ1-3,TRBD1,14,CASSWTGLGNTIYF,TGTGCCAGCAGTTGGACAGGGCTAGGAAACACCATATATTTT